The sequence of this TCR beta chain was determined in a study of blood T cell repertoires in COVID-19 (dated by TCRdb to the early 2020s). Study-wide context: The collaborator samples originated in the United States, Italy and Spain and spanned the acute and convalescent phases of COVID-19. Where available, HLA class I and class II types were obtained from metadata supplied by the sample provider rather than from assay-based typing. Nearly every sample came with metadata listing a de-identified subject ID, COVID-19 status, age in years and sex. The repertoires were released in a freely available public database intended as a resource for research on the immune response to SARS-CoV-2. The material from the prospective study consisted of cDNA or gDNA derived from T cells, B-cell-depleted T cells, or PBMCs. Deeply sampled blood TCRbeta repertoires from subjects exposed to, actively infected with, or recovered from COVID-19 were included in the dataset. Samples were obtained from the ongoing ImmuneRACE study (first 160 participants) and from 1,254 subjects provided by 6 global collaborators. Here is what the overall study found, with its caveats: Clinical and demographic metadata were provided uncurated, with the amount varying by source and participant.

In the germline V gene, CDR1 corresponds to MGHRA and CDR2 to YSYEKL. Reading from cysteine to phenylalanine, the CDR3 counts 16 amino acids. CDR3 DNA only is kept here, 48 bases in frame from base 1. V is pruned by 1 base and J by 8 bases, leaving 8 bases of the junction without a gene match. This clone has a single count. No cognate antigen has been identified for it. Base qualities are missing; no much larger clone stands one base away. The immunoSEQ Assay, a bias-controlled multiplex PCR, was used to amplify TCRbeta CDR3 regions from genomic DNA. Per the authors' processing: The number of nucleated cells in each sample was estimated from the amplification of reference gene primers within the assay. To quantify the absolute abundance of each unique TCRbeta CDR3 rearrangement, sequence reads were collapsed and filtered. For each sample, productive Simpson clonality was calculated by taking the square root of Simpson's diversity index across productive rearrangements. TCRdb's version of the immuneACCESS table is confined to in-frame rearrangements and falls short of the full clone set. An unresolved V gene accounts for under half of the shortfall where checked; the remainder is of unknown origin. V, J and clone size are taken as reported in that table, and D and trimming were inferred from the DNA itself. Counted in this sample were approximately 290,000 clones; about four fifths of them appeared once. The ten largest account for 15% to 18% of the sample.

At one collaborating source in Seattle, patients were enrolled during active infection and were followed longitudinally through the course of disease. Each collaborating institution followed its own protocols to collect whole blood in K2EDTA tubes. For TCRbeta analysis, collaborators shipped samples in one of three forms: frozen whole blood, isolated PBMCs, or DNA extracted from either of those sample types. The sequence came from a person aged 70 to 85 with COVID-19, enrolled during active disease. Recombination joined TRBV4-1 with TRBJ1-4; 9 central bases correspond to TRBD1. Specimen: peripheral blood. The base sequence is TGCGCCAGCAGCCAAGGATCCGGGACAGGGAAGGAAAAACTGTTTTTT. Its protein reads: CASSQGSGTGKEKLFF.